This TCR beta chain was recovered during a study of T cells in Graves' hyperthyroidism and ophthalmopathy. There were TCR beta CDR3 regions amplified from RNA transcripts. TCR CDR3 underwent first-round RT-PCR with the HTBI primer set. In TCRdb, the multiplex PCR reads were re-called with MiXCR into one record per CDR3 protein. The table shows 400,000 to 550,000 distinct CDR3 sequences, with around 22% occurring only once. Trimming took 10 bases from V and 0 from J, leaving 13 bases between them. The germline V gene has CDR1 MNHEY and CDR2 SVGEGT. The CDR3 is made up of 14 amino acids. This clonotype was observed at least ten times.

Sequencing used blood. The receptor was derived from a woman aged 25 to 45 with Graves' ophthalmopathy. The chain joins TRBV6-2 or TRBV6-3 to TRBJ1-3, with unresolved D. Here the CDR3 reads CAINSVISGNTIYF. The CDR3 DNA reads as TGTGCCATCAACAGCGTCATCTCTGGAAACACCATATATTTT.